Below, one T cell receptor beta chain is given with its context. The antigen this receptor binds is unknown. It has no much larger one-base neighbor in the sample; base qualities were not kept. Peripheral blood CD8+ and CD4+ T cells from healthy donors, Susac syndrome patients and multiple sclerosis patients were profiled by high-throughput TCR beta sequencing. Susac syndrome patients met recently defined diagnostic criteria for definite or probable disease. Bulk CD8+ and CD4+ T cells were purified by magnetic negative isolation, whereas CD8+ TEMRA cells were enriched by FACS. Blood was collected in EDTA tubes and processed within 24 hours, with PBMCs isolated through density gradient centrifugation. PBMCs intended for TCR sequencing were frozen in liquid nitrogen and were later thawed in a 37 degrees C water bath. The sorted or isolated CD4+, CD8+ and CD8+ TEMRA cells had a purity of 90% or higher.

This sample is part of a study of CD8 T cells in Susac syndrome (dated by TCRdb to the late 2010s). With respect to the entire study: Among the sequenced Susac syndrome patients, about six had clinically active disease and roughly eight were in clinical remission. Repertoire sequencing was used to test whether CD8+ T cell activation and differentiation in Susac syndrome was antigen driven. Clonality of the CD8+ T cell repertoire was compared between roughly eleven healthy donors, some 14 Susac syndrome patients and roughly 16 multiple sclerosis patients. At blood withdrawal, Susac syndrome patients were therapy-naive, treated with corticosteroids (with IVIg additionally given to some), or treated with IVIg alone. The paper's findings and limits, for the study overall: The TCR sequencing and HLA analysis was acknowledged to have included a relatively small number of individuals. In the total CD8+ and CD8+ TEMRA repertoires, sixteen and five Susac-specific public clones, respectively, were identified. Susac syndrome CD8+ repertoires showed clonal expansion, highest in CD8+ TEMRA cells and greater in clinically active than remitting patients.

RNA was extracted using the RNeasy kit, and roughly 0.5 to 1 microgram was reverse transcribed with random hexamers. TCR beta CDR3 regions were amplified with the immunoSEQ multiplex PCR assay covering 54 Vbeta and 13 Jbeta segments. PCR amplification bias was corrected by using a synthetic template baseline for primer optimization and computational correction. Concerning the study's data processing: Only productive sequences were kept, with reads annotated to V, D and J genes according to IMGT and analyzed in immunoSEQ Analyzer. Clonality was calculated as one minus the Shannon entropy normalized by log2 of the number of productive unique sequences. For each patient and control, public and private clones were evaluated among the 100 most prevalent clones. Clones were defined as Susac-specific if absent from the healthy and MS cohorts, from 1052 published viral clones and from other ImmuneACCESS disease sequences. Using fastp at Q25 and MiXCR, TCRdb reprocessed the public reads and kept productive beta chains. All rows with the same CDR3 protein become a single entry with the most common DNA and genes. What appears here as the V and J calls and clone size reflects TCRdb's work, not the paper's. For this sample there are some 130,000 distinct CDR3 sequences; 85% to 95% appear just once. The ten largest clones take up about 0.18% of the sample.

V and J lose 2 bases and 4 bases, and a span of 9 bases separates them. From the cysteine through the phenylalanine, the CDR3 covers 13 amino acids. Here the CDR3 DNA is all that survives: 39 bases in frame from base 1. CDR1 and CDR2 (WSHSY, SAAADI) derive from the germline V gene. Sequencing was done on a sample of CD8+ T cells from PBMCs. The clonotype was recovered from a human donor with Susac syndrome. Here the chain combines TRBV10-2 and TRBJ2-7, and perhaps TRBD1 as D gene, on 5 matching bases. The CDR3 has the sequence CASSEPGHYEQYF. The DNA is TGCGCCAGCAGTGAGCCAGGGCATTACGAGCAGTACTTC.